What follows describes a single T cell receptor beta chain. Per the original data handling: Nucleated cell counts were estimated from reference gene primer amplification. The table came from immunoSEQ multiplex PCR; TCRdb's copy has only in-frame clones and leaves some out. V and J calls and clone size follow that table, whereas D and trimming were derived from the DNA. The table includes some 390,000 clones, more than 85% detected once. The data stem from a study of blood T cell repertoires in COVID-19. Background on the study: Italy, Spain and the United States were the sources of the convalescent and acute COVID-19 samples.

The clonotype was recovered from a human donor in a cohort sampled during active COVID-19. Sequencing was carried out using peripheral blood.

The CDR3 protein is CASSFDRGHEQYF. In nucleotides, the CDR3 is TGTGCCAGCAGCTTCGACAGGGGACACGAGCAGTACTTC. This chain connects TRBV5-6 to TRBJ2-7; 8 nucleotides align to TRBD1. Germline CDR1 is SGHDT and CDR2 is YYEEEE. The CDR3 is 13 residues long. V was pared by 2 bases and J by 5 bases, with 3 bases of the junction left unmatched.